Each of the 23 T cell receptor beta chains below was sequenced from the same sample in a study of vaccination and CD4 T cells after COVID-19. With the Oncomine TCR Beta short-read assay, DNA from cultured CD4+ T cells was sequenced. In TCRdb, the PCR reads were re-called with MiXCR into one record per CDR3 protein. The repertoire holds more than 13,000 distinct CDR3 sequences, with less than 65% as singletons. No cognate antigen is known for these TCRs. Documented treatment: approximately nine-day PBMC culture with coronavirus spike peptide pools or control peptides (ViraFEST assay). This material consisted of CD4+ T cells from blood, cultured in vitro, taken before SARS-CoV-2 vaccination. The origin of the receptors is a human donor who had recovered from COVID-19.

This sequence joins TRBV7-2 and TRBJ2-6; D remains unclear. This CDR3 comprises 15 residues. The V end lost 3 bases, the J end lost 4 bases, and 10 bases lay between the germline ends. The germline gives CDR1 SGHTA, CDR2 FQGNSA. The CDR3 sequence is CASSFEAYGANVLTF. In nucleotides, the CDR3 is TGTGCCAGCAGCTTTGAGGCTTACGGGGCCAACGTCCTGACTTTC.

In its sample, this clonotype was seen a few times. The rearrangement uses TRBV7-8 and TRBJ2-7; weak D call: TRBD2 (6 bases). Trimming cost V 8 bases and J 3 bases, with 17 bases left between them. Germline loops: CDR1 SGHVS, CDR2 FQNEAQ. This CDR3 spans 14 amino acids. The CDR3 is CASATGTGDYEQYF. The CDR3 DNA is TGTGCCAGCGCAACAGGTACGGGGGACTACGAGCAGTACTTC.

The count of this clonotype is one. This chain links TRBV7-9 with TRBJ2-1; no reliable D call. The CDR3 runs 15 residues. The V end was cut by 5 bases, the J end by 0 bases, with 11 bases between. Germline loops: CDR1 SEHNR, CDR2 FQNEAQ (reference sequence). As DNA, the CDR3 is TGTGCCAGCAGCCCTGGACGGAGCTCCTACAATGAGCAGTTCTTC. Encoded protein: CASSPGRSSYNEQFF.

This clonotype is categorized as medium-sized (0.01 to 0.1%). The chain links TRBV20-1 to TRBJ2-3; D not resolved. There are 15 residues in the CDR3. V shed 0 bases and J shed 2 bases, with 12 bases lying between them. Germline values: CDR1 DFQATT, CDR2 SNEGSKA (reference sequence). The CDR3 here is CSARDPTASTDTQYF. CDR3 bases: TGCAGTGCTAGAGATCCAACAGCATCCACAGATACGCAGTATTTT.

V is TRBV24-1 and J is TRBJ2-7; a possible D gene is TRBD1 (5 bases). The CDR3 contains 17 residues. Germline V gene lookup returns CDR1 KGHDR and CDR2 SFDVKD. V lost 3 bases to trimming and J lost 0 bases, with 17 bases between them. CDR3 nucleotides: TGTGCCACCAGTGATCCCCCCCCTGGGGCTTTCTCCTACGAGCAGTACTTC. It is translated as CATSDPPPGAFSYEQYF.

This clonotype was seen a few times. The J gene is TRBJ1-1, the V gene TRBV20-1; 9 positions agree with TRBD1. Germline loops: CDR1 DFQATT, CDR2 SNEGSKA (reference sequence). V shed 8 bases, J shed 3 bases, and the junction held 7 bases outside the gene matches. The CDR3 is 13 amino acids. CDR3 loop: CSLNRDRDTEAFF. CDR3 nucleotide sequence: TGCAGTCTCAACCGGGACAGGGACACTGAAGCTTTCTTT.

This clonotype came up once. V is TRBV6-2 or TRBV6-3 and J is TRBJ2-7; D is perhaps TRBD1 (7 bases). V lost 6 bases to trimming and J lost 0 bases, with 9 bases between them. Germline V gene data show CDR1 as MNHEY and CDR2 as SVGEGT. CDR3 size: 13 residues. The CDR3 nucleotides are TGTGCCAGCAGGCGGGACAGCTCCTACGAGCAGTACTTC. Residues: CASRRDSSYEQYF.

J is TRBJ1-5 and V is TRBV28, with D possibly TRBD1 on 6 matching bases. The CDR3 sequence is 17 residues long. V was shortened by 5 bases and J by 2 bases, with 19 bases between the two germline ends. CDR1 and CDR2 (germline): MDHEN, SYDVKM. The CDR3 nucleotides are TGTGCCAGCAGTCAGGTCCAGGGGTTGGTTGGCAATCAGCCCCAGCATTTT. Its protein is CASSQVQGLVGNQPQHF. Variable domain in full (rest from reference TRBV28 and TRBJ1-5): DVKVTQSSRYLVKRTGEKVFLECVQDMDHENMFWYRQDPGLGLRLIYFSYDVKMKEKGDIPEGYSVSREKKERFSLILESASTNQTSMYLCASSQVQGLVGNQPQHFGDGTRLSIL.

About this clonotype itself: Sequence at one end of the junction differs from germline and may be a read error. The chain uses TRBV14 and TRBJ2-2; 9 bases map to TRBD1. The CDR3 extends over 16 amino acids. In germline, CDR1 is SGHDN, CDR2 FVKESK. CDR3 amino acids: CASSQRTGAGTGEPFF. CDR3 nucleotide sequence: TGTGCCAGCAGCCAGAGGACAGGGGCGGGCACCGGGGAGCCGTTTTTT.

The gene calls are TRBV10-1 and TRBJ2-3; D is ambiguous. This CDR3 contains 15 residues. V lost 2 bases and J 2 bases, leaving 11 bases between the germline ends. Germline V lookup: CDR1 WNHNN, CDR2 SYGVQD (reference sequence). The CDR3 region is CASSEPRPNTDTQYF. The CDR3 DNA reads TGCGCCAGCAGTGAGCCTAGACCCAACACAGATACGCAGTATTTT.

The chain combines TRBV20-1 with TRBJ2-5; D gene ambiguous. CDR3 length equals 14 residues. Germline assignment: CDR1 DFQATT and CDR2 SNEGSKA (reference sequence). V was cut by 0 bases and J by 5 bases, with 13 bases left in between. CDR3 sequence reads: CSARDIVFRETQYF. The DNA of the CDR3 is TGCAGTGCTAGAGATATTGTTTTTAGGGAGACCCAGTACTTC.

This clonotype was counted once. The chain couples TRBV20-1 to TRBJ2-5, with 8 bases lining up with TRBD2. This CDR3 is built from 14 residues. Trimming at V came to 0 bases and at J to 5 bases, leaving 5 bases not matched to a gene. CDR1 and CDR2 from the germline V gene are DFQATT and SNEGSKA (reference sequence). DNA of the CDR3: TGCAGTGCTAGAGAACCAGCGGGAGTTGAGACCCAGTACTTC. It translates to CSAREPAGVETQYF.

For the CDR3, the DNA is TGTGCCAGCACTGAGCACCGACAGGGGAATAACTATGGCTACACCTTC. This encodes CASTEHRQGNNYGYTF. This chain uses TRBV2 with TRBJ1-2; 8 positions match TRBD1. CDR3 length equals 16 residues. Trimming at V came to 7 bases and at J to 1 base, leaving 11 bases not matched to a gene. Germline CDR1 SNHLY, CDR2 FYNNEI.

This chain uses TRBV24-1 with TRBJ2-1; 8 bases match TRBD1. This CDR3 is 17 amino acids long. The germline V gene has CDR1 KGHDR and CDR2 SFDVKD. V lost 4 bases to trimming and J lost 6 bases; unmatched junction nucleotides: 13. The CDR3 is CATSDPSPGTGSNEQFF. CDR3 sequence (DNA): TGTGCCACCAGTGACCCCAGTCCCGGGACAGGTTCCAATGAGCAGTTCTTC.

V usage is TRBV12-3 or TRBV12-4 and J usage is TRBJ1-1, with 10 nucleotides matching TRBD1. Unmatched junction bases numbered 14, after V lost 5 bases and J lost 11 bases. The CDR3 loop spans 15 amino acids. The CDR3 region is CASSGTGTGDFSAFF. The CDR3 nucleotides read TGTGCCAGCAGTGGCACCGGGACAGGGGATTTTTCGGCTTTCTTT.

The chain joins TRBV6-2 or TRBV6-3 to TRBJ2-5; 11 bases agree with TRBD2. This CDR3 contains 15 residues. Germline values: CDR1 MNHEY, CDR2 SVGEGT. Losses at the gene ends were 5 bases for V and 4 bases for J; bases not matched to a gene: 6. CDR3 region: CASSNSGRVRETQYF. For the CDR3, the DNA is TGTGCCAGCAGTAATAGCGGGAGGGTCAGAGAGACCCAGTACTTC.

This chain joins TRBV7-2 and TRBJ2-7; tentative D call: TRBD2 (5 bases). The V gene's germline CDR1 is SGHTA and CDR2 FQGNSA. There are 12 residues in the CDR3. V was trimmed by 3 bases and J by 5 bases, leaving 8 bases between them. CDR3: CASSFKGDEQYF. CDR3 in DNA: TGTGCCAGCAGCTTCAAGGGAGACGAGCAGTACTTC.

The chain uses TRBV28 and TRBJ1-2, with D maybe TRBD1 (5 bases). This CDR3 region has 14 residues. The ends were cut back, 6 bases at V and 4 bases at J, with 15 bases in the middle. Germline CDR1 MDHEN, CDR2 SYDVKM. The CDR3 here is CASRTGARLYGYTF. As DNA, the CDR3 is TGTGCCAGCAGGACCGGGGCCCGCCTCTATGGCTACACCTTC.

This rearrangement joins TRBV24-1 to TRBJ1-3; tentative D call: TRBD1 (5 bases). The CDR3 length is 14 residues. The V and J ends lost 3 bases and 9 bases respectively, with 14 bases between them. From germline, CDR1 is KGHDR and CDR2 SFDVKD. The CDR3 spells CATSDPGRTSTIYF. The CDR3 DNA is TGTGCCACCAGTGATCCGGGACGAACGAGCACCATATATTTT.

This clonotype occurred once. The chain recombines TRBV7-2 with TRBJ1-2, with 12 nucleotides matching TRBD1. The CDR3 is 16 residues long. Trimming at V came to 1 base and at J to 8 bases, leaving 8 bases not matched to a gene. CDR1 and CDR2 (germline): SGHTA, FQGNSA. CDR3 sequence reads: CASSLVQGTGGNGYTF. The CDR3 DNA follows: TGTGCCAGCAGCTTAGTTCAAGGGACAGGGGGCAACGGCTACACCTTC.

The chain carries TRBV29-1 and TRBJ1-2; tentative D call: TRBD1 (5 bases). The CDR3 has 11 residues. The V end lost 7 bases, the J end lost 2 bases, and 8 bases lay between the germline ends. Looked up from germline, CDR1 is SQVTM and CDR2 is ANQGSEA. CDR3 DNA sequence: TGCAGCGCAGGGACCAACTATGGCTACACCTTC. It yields the protein CSAGTNYGYTF.

V usage is TRBV6-2 or TRBV6-3 and J usage is TRBJ1-1, with a weak D call TRBD1 (5 bases). The CDR3 covers 12 residues. The V end lost 4 bases, the J end lost 8 bases, and 11 bases lay between the germline ends. Germline V gene sequence: CDR1 MNHEY, CDR2 SVGEGT. CDR3 coding DNA: TGTGCCAGCAGTTCTTTGTGGGGGGAAGCTTTCTTT. Its translation: CASSSLWGEAFF.

The chain has TRBV5-6 and TRBJ2-5; D perhaps matches TRBD1 (5 bases). The CDR3 is 13 residues long. Between the trimmed V and J ends, which lost 4 bases and 2 bases, there was a span of 9 bases. The germline gives CDR1 SGHDT, CDR2 YYEEEE. DNA of the CDR3: TGTGCCAGCAGCCGGACATTACAAGAGACCCAGTACTTC. Translating gives CASSRTLQETQYF.